Listed here are 23 T cell receptor beta chains from one sample, sequenced in a study of CXCR3-negative and CXCR3-positive naive CD8 T cells. TRB cDNA was prepared as libraries by UMI-labeled 5' RACE. Using the 5' RACE reads, TCRdb records one entry per CDR3 protein without DNA. There are 20,000 to 30,000 distinct CDR3 sequences in the sample, with around 2.8% held by the top ten. The sample comprised naive CXCR3- CD8+ T cells from blood. The subset here: CD45RO-CCR7+CD27+CD95- naive CD8+ T cells lacking CXCR3 (TNR3-). The receptor set was obtained from a human donor in good health. Some clones in this sample may be carry-over from other donors' samples.

The chain uses TRBV6-5 and TRBJ2-7; the D gene TCRdb calls, TRBD1, cannot be checked with no DNA. Germline-derived CDR1 and CDR2 are MNHEY and SVGAGI. The CDR3 covers 15 residues. CDR3 region: CASRNLAGAIYEQYF.

This chain links TRBV6-1 with TRBJ2-2; TCRdb outputs TRBD2, but without DNA this stays unchecked. This CDR3 has 15 amino acids. Germline V gene data show CDR1 as MNHNS and CDR2 as SASEGT. The chain's CDR3 is CASSAAVTNTGELFF.

V gene TRBV7-3 combines with J gene TRBJ2-1; checking the TCRdb D call of TRBD2 is not possible without DNA. Per the germline V gene, CDR1 is SGHTA and CDR2 is FQGTGA. This CDR3 has 16 residues. The CDR3: CASSLSGLAGADEQFF.

The chain is built from TRBV19 and TRBJ1-6; the D call of TRBD1 rests on TCRdb alone, since no DNA is present to check it. Per the germline V gene, CDR1 is LNHDA and CDR2 is SQIVND (reference sequence). The CDR3 is 15 residues long. This chain's CDR3 is CASSTYRIMDSPLHF.

This chain joins TRBV7-8 and TRBJ1-6; the TCRdb call, TRBD1, lacks DNA for checking. This CDR3 comprises 16 residues. Germline values: CDR1 SGHVS, CDR2 FQNEAQ. The CDR3 is CASSLNTPNINSPLHF.

The genes are TRBV11-2 and TRBJ1-4; TCRdb proposes TRBD1, but this gene call is untestable without DNA. Germline values: CDR1 SGHAT, CDR2 FQNNGV. The length of the CDR3 is 14 residues. The CDR3 here is CASSLGVGGEKLFF.

The chain uses TRBV7-6 and TRBJ1-1. This CDR3 region has 14 residues. The germline gives CDR1 SGHVS, CDR2 FNYEAQ. CDR3 sequence reads: CASTTVGRDTEAFF.

The chain combines TRBV29-1 with TRBJ1-5; with no DNA, the TCRdb D assignment of TRBD1 cannot be verified. The germline gives CDR1 SQVTM, CDR2 ANQGSEA. The CDR3 sequence is 14 residues long. CDR3 residues: CSVAGSGGNQPQHF.

The chain has TRBV12-3 or TRBV12-4 and TRBJ2-7. The CDR3 loop spans 13 amino acids. CDR3 region: CASSLLKDYEQYF.

J is TRBJ2-7 and V is TRBV7-9; the D gene TCRdb calls, TRBD1, cannot be checked with no DNA. Per germline, CDR1 SEHNR and CDR2 FQNEAQ (reference sequence). The length of the CDR3 is 14 residues. CDR3 in amino acids: CACSQRDRTYEQYF. The full variable domain, with the rest looked up from reference TRBV7-9 and TRBJ2-7, is DTGVSQNPRHKITKRGQNVTFRCDPISEHNRLYWYRQTLGQGPEFLTYFQNEAQLEKSRLLSDRFSAERPKGSFSTLEIQRTEQGDSAMYLCACSQRDRTYEQYFGPGTRLTVT.

V usage is TRBV18 and J usage is TRBJ2-2. CDR3 size: 13 residues. CDR1 KGHSH and CDR2 LQKENI come from the germline V gene. The CDR3 sequence: CASSPRMVGELFF.

The chain employs TRBV6-4 and TRBJ1-1. The CDR3 extends over 13 amino acids. Germline CDR1 reads MRHNA; CDR2 reads SNTAGT. The CDR3 region is CASTTGPHTEAFF.

This chain joins TRBV7-9 and TRBJ2-2; lacking DNA, the TRBD1 call made by TCRdb goes unchecked. The CDR3 runs to 17 residues. Germline V lookup: CDR1 SEHNR, CDR2 FQNEAQ (reference sequence). The CDR3 spells CASSQNSGTANTGELFF.

V usage is TRBV28 and J usage is TRBJ2-5; TCRdb selects TRBD1, and the lack of DNA leaves this call unchecked. The CDR3 extends over 14 amino acids. The germline CDR1 and CDR2 sequences are MDHEN and SYDVKM. CDR3 protein: CASSLRQDQETQYF.

The rearrangement links TRBV14 to TRBJ2-6; without DNA, the TCRdb call of TRBD2 cannot be checked. The CDR3 extends over 17 amino acids. Per the germline V gene, CDR1 is SGHDN and CDR2 is FVKESK. This CDR3 reads CASIPLADYSGANVLTF.

The gene calls are TRBV7-9 and TRBJ2-1; as DNA is missing, the TRBD2 call by TCRdb cannot be tested. This CDR3 comprises 14 residues. CDR1 and CDR2 (germline): SEHNR, FQNEAQ (reference sequence). The chain's CDR3 is CASRTFGTANEQFF.

The rearrangement links TRBV29-1 to TRBJ2-7. From germline, CDR1 is SQVTM and CDR2 ANQGSEA. The length of the CDR3 is 15 residues. The chain's CDR3 is CSVEVLDRSSYEQYF.

This rearrangement joins TRBV19 to TRBJ1-2; the D gene TCRdb calls, TRBD1, cannot be checked with no DNA. This CDR3 is built from 14 residues. Germline values: CDR1 LNHDA, CDR2 SQIVND (reference sequence). CDR3 residues: CASSTGQGTYGYTF.

The chain employs TRBV11-2 and TRBJ1-5; TCRdb lists TRBD1, though no DNA is available to test this call. Per the germline V gene, CDR1 is SGHAT and CDR2 is FQNNGV. This CDR3 has 16 amino acids. The CDR3 loop reads CASSSSPGGSNQPQHF.

The chain is built from TRBV7-6 and TRBJ2-7; TCRdb's D call of TRBD1 is untestable without DNA. This CDR3 spans 15 amino acids. CDR1 and CDR2 (germline): SGHVS, FNYEAQ. This chain's CDR3 is CASSWGQGSSYEQYF.

V is TRBV12-3 or TRBV12-4 and J is TRBJ1-5; checking the TCRdb D call of TRBD1 is not possible without DNA. This CDR3 spans 18 amino acids. The CDR3 is CASSLGGSGYMGNQPQHF.

The chain has TRBV25-1 and TRBJ1-2. The germline gives CDR1 MGHDK, CDR2 SYGVNS. The CDR3 is 12 amino acids. The CDR3 loop reads CASSIGEAGYTF.

Judged by frequency, this clonotype is medium-sized. The chain joins TRBV20-1 to TRBJ1-2; TCRdb indicates TRBD1, and absent DNA this call remains unverified. Germline CDR1 is DFQATT and CDR2 is SNEGSKA (reference sequence). The CDR3 spans 15 residues. This CDR3 is CSARPLTGINYGYTF.